The 30 T cell receptor beta chains listed next were all sequenced from one sample in a study of response to subunit inactivated influenza vaccine. TCRdb ran MiXCR on the RT-PCR reads and lists one entry per CDR3 protein. The repertoire holds approximately 570,000 distinct CDR3 sequences, with 7.6% as singletons. Material: PBMCs from blood, obtained around 25 months after vaccination. All receptors derive from a man aged 45 to 75 who received an inactivated influenza vaccine.

This clonotype was seen repeatedly, ten times or more. This chain uses TRBV7-9 with TRBJ1-5, with D possibly being TRBD1 (6 bases). V was trimmed by 6 bases and J by 1 base, leaving 10 bases between them. Germline V gives CDR1 SEHNR, CDR2 FQNEAQ (reference sequence). The CDR3 consists of 14 residues. CDR3 protein: CASSQGHSNQPQHF. For the CDR3, the DNA is TGTGCCAGCAGTCAGGGACACAGCAATCAGCCCCAGCATTTT.

This clonotype has just a few counts. This chain connects TRBV7-6 to TRBJ2-7; either TRBD1 or TRBD2 may fit D (5 bases each). The CDR3 is made up of 14 amino acids. In germline, CDR1 is SGHVS, CDR2 FNYEAQ. V was clipped by 2 bases and J by 3 bases, with 11 bases between them. Written as DNA, the CDR3 is TGTGCCAGCAGCTTACCGGGACGAAACTACGAGCAGTACTTC. Translating it yields CASSLPGRNYEQYF. Full variable domain (outside the CDR3, taken from reference TRBV7-6 and TRBJ2-7): GAGVSQSPRYKVTKRGQDVALRCDPISGHVSLYWYRQALGQGPEFLTYFNYEAQQDKSGLPNDRFSAERPEGSISTLTIQRTEQRDSAMYRCASSLPGRNYEQYFGPGTRLTVT.

This clonotype was detected ten times or more. The chain links TRBV20-1 to TRBJ2-1, with TRBD2 matching 11 bases. V gave up 1 base and J gave up 9 bases; unmatched junction bases: 11. The CDR3 runs 16 residues. Germline V lookup: CDR1 DFQATT, CDR2 SNEGSKA (reference sequence). The CDR3 sequence is CSARALAGGHPSEQFF. In DNA form, the CDR3 reads TGCAGTGCTAGAGCCCTAGCGGGAGGCCATCCCAGTGAGCAGTTCTTC.

The chain links TRBV20-1 to TRBJ2-2; D unresolved. This CDR3 has 14 amino acids. V lost 6 bases and J 6 bases, leaving 17 bases between the germline ends. Per the germline V gene, CDR1 is DFQATT and CDR2 is SNEGSKA (reference sequence). The CDR3, as DNA: TGCAGTGCCGTTCCCCTCTCAATTCCCGGGGAGCTGTTTTTT. Translated, it gives CSAVPLSIPGELFF.

This clonotype was seen more than once but under ten times. This chain uses TRBV6-1 with TRBJ1-6, with a tentative D call TRBD1 (6 bases). Germline lookup yields CDR1 MNHNS and CDR2 SASEGT. Trimming removed 6 bases at V and 5 bases at J, with 11 bases between. The CDR3 consists of 14 residues. CDR3 bases: TGTGCCAGCAGCGGGACACGGGATAATTCACCCCTCCACTTT. Amino acids: CASSGTRDNSPLHF.

The table lists this clonotype with a few counts. The chain uses TRBV14 and TRBJ2-5; the match to TRBD2 covers 14 bases. Germline V gene sequence: CDR1 SGHDN, CDR2 FVKESK. V lost 4 bases and J lost 5; bases outside the gene matches: 9. CDR3 length equals 17 residues. CDR3 nucleotide sequence: TGTGCCAGCAGCCGAGGGACTAGCGGGAGATACCGCGAGACCCAGTACTTC. Translated: CASSRGTSGRYRETQYF.

CDR3 sequence: CASSFASRTEAFF. CDR3 nucleotide sequence: TGCGCCAGCAGCTTTGCCTCGAGAACTGAAGCTTTCTTT. The chain is built from TRBV5-1 and TRBJ1-1; no firm D call. The CDR3 length is 13 residues. Per the germline V gene, CDR1 is SGHRS and CDR2 is YFSETQ. V was trimmed by 2 bases and J by 5 bases, leaving 10 bases between them.

The chain is built from TRBV3-1 and TRBJ2-7; TRBD1 aligns across 12 bases. CDR1 is LGHDT, CDR2 YNNKEL, per germline (reference sequence). With 4 bases clipped from V and 2 bases from J, the junction kept 6 bases outside the gene matches. The CDR3 has 16 amino acids. The CDR3 sequence: CASSRLGQGATYEQYF. The CDR3 DNA reads as TGTGCCAGCAGCCGACTGGGACAGGGGGCCACCTACGAGCAGTACTTC.

The chain has TRBV2 and TRBJ1-2, with 7 bases fitting TRBD1. The CDR3 totals 15 residues. The germline V gene has CDR1 SNHLY and CDR2 FYNNEI. With V trimmed by 2 bases and J by 5 bases, 8 bases remained unmatched. CDR3 nucleotides: TGTGCCAGCAGTGAACGACAGGGAGCGGGATATGGCTACACCTTC. Its translation is CASSERQGAGYGYTF. Together with reference TRBV2 and TRBJ1-2, the CDR3 gives the full variable domain: EPEVTQTPSHQVTQMGQEVILRCVPISNHLYFYWYRQILGQKVEFLVSFYNNEISEKSEIFDDQFSVERPDGSNFTLKIRSTKLEDSAMYFCASSERQGAGYGYTFGSGTRLTVV.

This chain joins TRBV5-1 and TRBJ2-1; 12 nucleotides align to TRBD2. V dropped 4 bases and J dropped 5; count of bases not matched to a gene: 4. The CDR3 covers 15 residues. Germline V CDR1 and CDR2: SGHRS, YFSETQ. The CDR3 DNA sequence: TGCGCCAGCAGCAGACTAGCGGGGGCCAACAATGAGCAGTTCTTC. This translates into CASSRLAGANNEQFF.

In its sample, this clonotype was seen a few times. V and J are TRBV20-1 and TRBJ2-7; no clear D gene. CDR3 length: 14 residues. CDR1 and CDR2 from the germline V gene are DFQATT and SNEGSKA (reference sequence). V was trimmed by 0 bases and J by 1 base, leaving 10 bases between them. CDR3 sequence reads: CSARDDVSSYEQYF. The CDR3 nucleotides are TGCAGTGCTAGAGATGACGTCTCTTCCTACGAGCAGTACTTC.

This clonotype occurred a few times. The chain combines TRBV20-1 with TRBJ2-1; 9 bases are shared with TRBD2. Unmatched junction bases numbered 6, after V lost 3 bases and J lost 9 bases. Germline CDR1 is DFQATT and CDR2 is SNEGSKA (reference sequence). The CDR3 is 13 amino acids. The CDR3 sequence is CSASRGLAVEQFF. CDR3 in DNA: TGCAGTGCTAGTAGGGGACTAGCAGTTGAGCAGTTCTTC.

The chain joins TRBV7-2 to TRBJ2-5; 7 bases are shared with TRBD2. The CDR3 covers 15 residues. CDR1 and CDR2 (germline): SGHTA, FQGNSA. V was clipped by 3 bases and J by 5 bases; unmatched bases: 9. CDR3 in amino acids: CASSFNGRQEETQYF. The DNA for the CDR3 is TGTGCCAGCAGCTTTAACGGGAGGCAGGAGGAGACCCAGTACTTC.

The chain joins TRBV19 to TRBJ2-7; D call uncertain. The CDR3 covers 12 residues. Germline values: CDR1 LNHDA, CDR2 SQIVND (reference sequence). Trimming took off 5 bases at V and 5 bases at J, with 10 bases between the two ends. The DNA of the CDR3 is TGTGCCAGTAGTCCCAGGTCCCACGAGCAGTACTTC. Translation gives CASSPRSHEQYF.

The V call is TRBV4-2, the J call TRBJ1-4, with D perhaps TRBD1 (5 bases). The CDR3 runs to 15 residues. V was cut by 2 bases and J by 8 bases, with 15 bases left in between. Germline CDR1 LGHNA, CDR2 YNFKEQ. The CDR3 DNA follows: TGTGCCAGCAGCCAATTTGTTGGGGCTGGGGAAAAACTGTTTTTT. This translates into CASSQFVGAGEKLFF.

This clonotype has a handful of counts. V is TRBV7-2 and J is TRBJ2-5; 7 positions match TRBD1. The V segment lost 5 bases and the J segment 1 base; nucleotides outside the gene matches: 7. CDR1 SGHTA and CDR2 FQGNSA come from the germline V gene. This CDR3 has 15 amino acids. Here the CDR3 reads CASSLLPGGQETQYF. CDR3 nucleotides: TGTGCCAGCAGCCTCCTTCCAGGGGGCCAAGAGACCCAGTACTTC.

The V call is TRBV5-1, the J call TRBJ2-1, with TRBD2 identical over 10 bases. This CDR3 contains 14 residues. Germline V lookup: CDR1 SGHRS, CDR2 YFSETQ. V lost 2 bases to trimming and J lost 5 bases; unmatched junction nucleotides: 1. Here the CDR3 reads CASSLLAGNNEQFF. CDR3 bases: TGCGCCAGCAGCTTACTAGCGGGAAACAATGAGCAGTTCTTC.

This clonotype was counted many times. The chain uses TRBV7-6 and TRBJ2-2; no clear D. Germline V gene data show CDR1 as SGHVS and CDR2 as FNYEAQ. The CDR3 contains 15 residues. The V end was cut by 3 bases, the J end by 0 bases, with 8 bases between. CDR3 region: CASSLAATNTGELFF. The CDR3 nucleotides read TGTGCCAGCAGCTTGGCAGCCACGAACACCGGGGAGCTGTTTTTT. The variable domain in full, with the rest retrieved from reference TRBV7-6 and TRBJ2-2, is GAGVSQSPRYKVTKRGQDVALRCDPISGHVSLYWYRQALGQGPEFLTYFNYEAQQDKSGLPNDRFSAERPEGSISTLTIQRTEQRDSAMYRCASSLAATNTGELFFGEGSRLTVL.

The sample holds many counts of this clonotype. The V gene is TRBV30, the J gene TRBJ2-1; no clear D gene. The V gene's germline CDR1 is GTSNPN and CDR2 SVGIG (reference sequence). The V and J ends lost 4 bases and 6 bases respectively, with 13 bases between them. CDR3 length: 13 amino acids. The CDR3 nucleotides are TGTGCCTGGAAAATAGACTTCGGCAATGAGCAGTTCTTC. This gives the protein CAWKIDFGNEQFF.

This clonotype was observed a handful of times. CDR3 DNA sequence: TGTGCCAGCAGCGCCCTAGCTGAGACCCAGTACTTC. Amino acid sequence: CASSALAETQYF. The chain joins TRBV5-5 to TRBJ2-5, with D perhaps TRBD2 (5 bases). V lost 4 bases to trimming and J lost 5 bases, with 9 bases between them. Per germline, CDR1 SGHKS and CDR2 YYEKEE (reference sequence). CDR3 length: 12 residues.

The rearrangement uses TRBV3-1 and TRBJ2-2; 10 positions match TRBD1. This CDR3 has 15 amino acids. Germline assignment: CDR1 LGHDT and CDR2 YNNKEL (reference sequence). Unmatched junction bases numbered 7, after V lost 4 bases and J lost 8 bases. The chain's CDR3 is CASSPWDRGSGELFF. DNA of the CDR3: TGTGCCAGCAGCCCCTGGGACAGGGGTTCAGGGGAGCTGTTTTTT.

This clonotype was seen a handful of times. The rearrangement uses TRBV20-1 and TRBJ2-2; D is ambiguous. Germline-derived CDR1 and CDR2 are DFQATT and SNEGSKA (reference sequence). The CDR3 has 14 residues. Trimming removed 0 bases from V and 1 base from J, with 6 bases in between. The CDR3 DNA sequence: TGCAGTGCTAGAGACTTCATGAACACCGGGGAGCTGTTTTTT. Translating it yields CSARDFMNTGELFF.

The rearrangement joins TRBV3-1 to TRBJ1-4; D not resolved. Germline V CDR1 and CDR2: LGHDT, YNNKEL (reference sequence). The V gene lost 2 bases and the J gene lost 4 bases, with 2 bases spanning the gap. The length of the CDR3 is 12 residues. CDR3 amino acids: CASSQYNEKLFF. CDR3 coding DNA: TGTGCCAGCAGCCAATATAATGAAAAACTGTTTTTT.

V is TRBV10-3 and J is TRBJ2-6; weak D call: TRBD2 (5 bases). The germline V gene has CDR1 ENHRY and CDR2 SYGVKD. This CDR3 comprises 14 residues. V dropped 8 bases and J dropped 2 bases, with 10 bases sitting between them. The CDR3 nucleotides are TGTGCCATCTCCTCGGAGGCTGGGGCCAACGTCCTGACTTTC. Translation: CAISSEAGANVLTF.

This clonotype was picked up a small number of times. The V and J genes are TRBV7-6 and TRBJ2-3; D remains unclear. CDR3 length: 15 amino acids. The V end lost 1 base, the J end lost 2 bases, and 10 bases lay between the germline ends. The germline CDR1 and CDR2 sequences are SGHVS and FNYEAQ. The CDR3 spells CASSLVYSNTDTQYF. In nucleotides, the CDR3 is TGTGCCAGCAGCTTAGTGTACAGCAACACAGATACGCAGTATTTT.

This clonotype appeared a few times. V gene TRBV5-5 combines with J gene TRBJ2-1; D possibly uses TRBD1 or TRBD2 (6 bases each). The germline V gene has CDR1 SGHKS and CDR2 YYEKEE (reference sequence). V was shortened by 4 bases and J by 8 bases, with 25 bases between the two germline ends. The CDR3 has 17 residues. DNA for the CDR3: TGTGCCAGCAGCAGCGGTGTAGGATGGGGGGCGAGGGATGAGCAGTTCTTC. It is translated as CASSSGVGWGARDEQFF.

The CDR3 sequence: CASADPARDTGELFF. In nucleotides, the CDR3 is TGCGCCAGCGCCGACCCGGCACGGGACACCGGGGAGCTGTTTTTT. The chain has TRBV5-1 and TRBJ2-2; unclear D gene. Germline CDR1 reads SGHRS; CDR2 reads YFSETQ. The V end was cut by 7 bases, the J end by 3 bases, with 16 bases between. The CDR3 is 15 amino acids.

The chain couples TRBV20-1 to TRBJ1-6, with D hard to call. V was cut by 2 bases and J by 10 bases, with 15 bases left in between. CDR3 length: 14 residues. CDR1 is DFQATT, CDR2 SNEGSKA, per germline (reference sequence). The CDR3 region has the DNA TGCAGTGCTAGAAAAGGTTATCCGACCTCACCCCTCCACTTT. As protein: CSARKGYPTSPLHF.

This clonotype was counted at least ten times. This chain connects TRBV6-1 to TRBJ1-6; the match to TRBD1 covers 10 bases. The length of the CDR3 is 14 residues. CDR1 is MNHNS and CDR2 is SASEGT in the germline V gene. V was clipped by 5 bases and J by 6 bases; unmatched bases: 1. The DNA for the CDR3 is TGTGCCAGCAGTCGGACAGGGGGTAATTCACCCCTCCACTTT. This codes for CASSRTGGNSPLHF.

The table lists this clonotype with a few counts. V and J are TRBV20-1 and TRBJ2-7, with D possibly matching TRBD1 (5 bases). The CDR3 loop spans 15 amino acids. Deletions cut 0 bases from V and 0 bases from J, with 12 bases between. Germline CDR1 DFQATT, CDR2 SNEGSKA (reference sequence). The chain's CDR3 is CSARDLSQGSYEQYF. The DNA for the CDR3 is TGCAGTGCTAGAGATTTAAGCCAGGGCTCCTACGAGCAGTACTTC.